This T cell receptor (beta chain) was obtained from a study of shared clonotypes between healthy human individuals. Findings and limits, study-wide: Lower generation probabilities were found for non-shared clonotypes than for those shared by all four donors. Only blood was sampled, and tissue TCR repertoires likely differ from blood ones. It was expected that sequencing depth would affect clonotype sharing among donors.

As originally analysed: ImmunoSEQ output lacked quality scores and full-length reads, limiting matched filtering. The assay was immunoSEQ multiplex PCR, and TCRdb's table has in-frame clones only and misses some. Clonal size and the V and J genes are those of that table, whereas D and trimming came from the DNA. The table has about 110,000 clones, around 68% seen once. Of note for this clone: The antigen is undetermined.

V was clipped by 6 bases and J by 0 bases, with 9 bases between them. The CDR3 is made up of 13 amino acids. Per germline, CDR1 ENHRY and CDR2 SYGVKD. The clonotype originates from a woman aged 25 to 39 in good health. Sequenced input: memory CD8+ T cells sorted from blood. Subset indicated: CD45RO+ cells pooled with CCR7-negative TemRA cells. The genes are TRBV10-3 and TRBJ2-7, with D possibly TRBD1 on 6 matching bases. The CDR3 DNA reads as TGTGCCATCAGAGAGGACAGCTCCTACGAGCAGTACTTC. Translation gives CAIREDSSYEQYF.